This TCR beta chain is drawn from a study of blood T cell repertoires in COVID-19. The overall study: COVID-19 samples collected from the United States, Italy and Spain covered acute and convalescent phases. The analysed material was cDNA or gDNA that came from T cells, B-cell-depleted T cells, or PBMCs.

The CDR3 consists of 13 residues. Trimming pared 1 base from V and 8 bases from J, leaving 11 bases between. Authors' methods: Quantification of nucleated cells was approximated via reference gene primer amplification. Clones were read by immunoSEQ multiplex PCR, and TCRdb kept only the in-frame ones, dropping some. For V, J and clone size, that table is used; D and trimming come from the DNA. The table shows about 73,000 clones, with over 70% occurring only once. V gene TRBV12-3 or TRBV12-4 combines with J gene TRBJ1-2; no reliable D call. The receptor was isolated from an elderly man with active or convalescent COVID-19. Sequencing was carried out using peripheral blood. Here the CDR3 DNA reads TGTGCCAGCAGTTTAGGGGCTCCCGGAGGCTACACCTTC. Translation: CASSLGAPGGYTF.